Below, 27 T cell receptor beta chains from the same sample are listed, as sequenced in a study of OX40 agonist ivuxolimab in advanced cancers. Sequencing was performed with immunoSEQ multiplex PCR; in TCRdb, only in-frame clones are kept and a portion is missing. Found here are over 55,000 clones, just under 90% of them singletons; the top ten hold approximately 1.8%. The sample consisted of CD4+ or CD8+ T cells sorted from blood, taken in a trial of the OX40 agonist ivuxolimab. These receptors were obtained from an adult with an advanced solid tumor such as melanoma, head and neck, liver or kidney cancer.

The V gene is TRBV15, the J gene TRBJ2-7; possible D gene TRBD1, 5 bases. This CDR3 has 15 residues. V was shortened by 0 bases and J by 1 base, with 10 bases between the two germline ends. Germline CDR1 and CDR2: LNHNV and YYDKDF (reference sequence). The CDR3 DNA is TGTGCCACCAGCAGAGATACAGCAGGGTCCTACGAGCAGTACTTC. Translated: CATSRDTAGSYEQYF.

There are a few counts of this clone. This chain joins TRBV7-8 and TRBJ2-7, with D unresolved. The CDR3 loop spans 12 amino acids. In germline, CDR1 is SGHVS, CDR2 FQNEAQ. Trimming took 8 bases from V and 2 from J, leaving 10 bases between them. The chain's CDR3 is CASYVNPYEQYF. Here the CDR3 DNA reads TGTGCCAGCTATGTCAACCCCTACGAGCAGTACTTC.

The rearrangement uses TRBV10-2 and TRBJ1-5; no clear D. V lost 2 bases and J 3 bases, leaving 5 bases between the germline ends. Germline CDR1 and CDR2: WSHSY and SAAADI. CDR3 size: 13 residues. The DNA for the CDR3 is TGCGCCAGCAGTGAGAACACCAATCAGCCCCAGCATTTT. This codes for CASSENTNQPQHF.

The chain combines TRBV10-3 with TRBJ2-2; a possible D gene is TRBD1 (5 bases). CDR1 ENHRY and CDR2 SYGVKD come from the germline V gene. The CDR3 loop spans 14 amino acids. V lost 6 bases to trimming and J lost 0 bases, with 8 bases between them. CDR3 loop: CAISQGTNTGELFF. CDR3 nucleotide sequence: TGTGCCATCAGCCAGGGTACGAACACCGGGGAGCTGTTTTTT.

The chain uses TRBV28 and TRBJ1-3; D is uncertain. V gave up 10 bases and J gave up 0 bases, with 10 bases separating them. The CDR3 consists of 13 residues. Germline CDR1 is MDHEN and CDR2 is SYDVKM. CDR3 amino acids: CAISSSSGNTIYF. In nucleotides, the CDR3 is TGTGCCATTTCATCAAGCTCTGGAAACACCATATATTTT.

This rearrangement joins TRBV29-1 to TRBJ2-7; D is perhaps TRBD2 (6 bases). The V gene lost 0 bases and the J gene lost 2 bases, with 17 bases spanning the gap. The CDR3 is 16 amino acids. Germline V lookup: CDR1 SQVTM, CDR2 ANQGSEA. The CDR3, as DNA: TGCAGCGTTGAAGATATAGGCGGGGCGTCGACCTACGAGCAGTACTTC. It is translated as CSVEDIGGASTYEQYF.

The chain employs TRBV19 and TRBJ2-3; D tentatively reads TRBD1 or TRBD2 (5 bases each). V lost 7 bases and J 2 bases, leaving 16 bases between the germline ends. The CDR3 spans 15 residues. CDR1 and CDR2 from the germline V gene are LNHDA and SQIVND (reference sequence). This CDR3 reads CASTLGAYYTDTQYF. The CDR3 coding sequence is TGTGCCAGTACCCTCGGGGCATACTACACAGATACGCAGTATTTT.

The genes are TRBV7-3 and TRBJ1-1; 7 bases line up with TRBD1. This CDR3 region has 16 residues. The trim removed 5 bases at V and 5 bases at J, leaving 14 bases unmatched. CDR1 is SGHTA and CDR2 is FQGTGA in the germline V gene. CDR3 bases: TGTGCCAGCAGCCCAAATGGAGGGCAGGGGGTAACTGAAGCTTTCTTT. It translates to CASSPNGGQGVTEAFF.

This chain connects TRBV6-1 to TRBJ2-7; D gene ambiguous. CDR3 length: 12 amino acids. Germline V gene lookup returns CDR1 MNHNS and CDR2 SASEGT. Deletions cut 6 bases from V and 4 bases from J, with 10 bases between. The CDR3: CASSTEGYEQYF. In nucleotides, the CDR3 is TGTGCCAGCAGCACAGAAGGATACGAGCAGTACTTC.

CDR3 residues: CASSAIGRGSTEAFF. In nucleotides, the CDR3 is TGTGCCAGCAGCGCAATCGGGCGGGGGAGCACTGAAGCTTTCTTT. V gene TRBV14 combines with J gene TRBJ1-1; TRBD1 might be the D (5 bases). CDR3 length: 15 amino acids. Between the trimmed V and J ends, which lost 5 bases and 4 bases, there was a span of 17 bases. CDR1 and CDR2 from the germline V gene are SGHDN and FVKESK.

The chain has TRBV5-1 and TRBJ2-1, with 10 bases aligning to TRBD2. This CDR3 is 16 amino acids long. Unmatched junction bases numbered 4, after V lost 4 bases and J lost 0 bases. Looked up from germline, CDR1 is SGHRS and CDR2 is YFSETQ. The CDR3 sequence is CASSPTSGVSYNEQFF. The CDR3 region has the DNA TGCGCCAGCAGCCCCACTAGCGGGGTCTCCTACAATGAGCAGTTCTTC.

In its sample, this clone was seen a few times. The V gene is TRBV4-2, the J gene TRBJ2-2; a possible D gene is TRBD1 (5 bases). The germline V gene encodes CDR1 LGHNA and CDR2 YNFKEQ. The CDR3 consists of 18 residues. V was shortened by 0 bases and J by 0 bases, with 14 bases between the two germline ends. The CDR3, as DNA: TGTGCCAGCAGCCAAGACGGGTTCCAGGGTACGAACACCGGGGAGCTGTTTTTT. Translation: CASSQDGFQGTNTGELFF.

J is TRBJ1-2 and V is TRBV5-1; D is uncertain. This CDR3 has 14 residues. Deletions cut 4 bases from V and 2 bases from J, with 12 bases between. Germline V gene sequence: CDR1 SGHRS, CDR2 YFSETQ. This CDR3 reads CASSPEVGNYGYTF. CDR3 nucleotide sequence: TGCGCCAGCAGCCCTGAGGTAGGAAACTATGGCTACACCTTC.

The chain employs TRBV19 and TRBJ1-6; maybe TRBD1 (5 bases). The CDR3 is 13 residues long. Trimming removed 10 bases at V and 13 bases at J, with 20 bases between. Germline V lookup: CDR1 LNHDA, CDR2 SQIVND (reference sequence). CDR3: CATSEGQGGPLHF. CDR3 in DNA: TGTGCCACCTCAGAGGGGCAGGGAGGTCCCCTCCACTTT.

In its sample, this clone was seen once. The chain combines TRBV19 with TRBJ2-1, with 11 positions matching TRBD2. V trimming: 4 bases; J trimming: 2 bases; junction bases outside the gene matches: 7. This CDR3 is built from 17 residues. Germline CDR1 LNHDA, CDR2 SQIVND (reference sequence). The CDR3 here is CASSTHTSGGAYNEQFF. The CDR3 region has the DNA TGTGCCAGTAGTACCCATACTAGCGGGGGAGCCTACAATGAGCAGTTCTTC.

This clone was seen a single time. The chain recombines TRBV19 with TRBJ1-3; possibly TRBD1 for D (6 bases). V lost 3 bases to trimming and J lost 0 bases, with 18 bases between them. The CDR3 has 18 residues. Germline lookup yields CDR1 LNHDA and CDR2 SQIVND (reference sequence). The CDR3 sequence is CASSILQTGQSSGNTIYF. The CDR3 nucleotides are TGTGCCAGTAGTATTCTCCAAACAGGGCAGAGCTCTGGAAACACCATATATTTT.

This clone was recorded only once. The rearrangement links TRBV7-9 to TRBJ2-1, with TRBD2 identical over 7 bases. The V segment lost 0 bases and the J segment 0 bases; nucleotides outside the gene matches: 5. Looked up from germline, CDR1 is SEHNR and CDR2 is FQNEAQ (reference sequence). This CDR3 is built from 17 residues. CDR3 coding DNA: TGTGCCAGCAGCTTAGCCCTAGCGGAGAGCTCCTACAATGAGCAGTTCTTC. Its translation: CASSLALAESSYNEQFF.

V is TRBV11-2 and J is TRBJ1-1; D is unclear. CDR3 length equals 16 residues. Germline values: CDR1 SGHAT, CDR2 FQNNGV. V was shortened by 0 bases and J by 4 bases, with 15 bases between the two germline ends. As DNA, the CDR3 is TGTGCCAGCAGCTTAGAGGCGGGTGTGGGTGGCACTGAAGCTTTCTTT. Amino acids: CASSLEAGVGGTEAFF.

V gene TRBV25-1 combines with J gene TRBJ2-1; D uncertain. Trimming took 1 base from V and 10 from J, leaving 5 bases between them. This CDR3 has 11 residues. Germline V lookup: CDR1 MGHDK, CDR2 SYGVNS. CDR3 DNA sequence: TGTGCCAGCAGTGAATGGGCCGAGCAGTTCTTC. It is translated as CASSEWAEQFF.

V is TRBV18 and J is TRBJ1-1; D unresolved. CDR1 is KGHSH and CDR2 is LQKENI in the germline V gene. The V end lost 1 base, the J end lost 5 bases, and 8 bases lay between the germline ends. The CDR3 contains 13 residues. The CDR3 DNA is TGTGCCAGCTCACCACGTGAGGAAACTGAAGCTTTCTTT. Its translation is CASSPREETEAFF. Together with reference TRBV18 and TRBJ1-1, the CDR3 gives the full variable domain: NAGVMQNPRHLVRRRGQEARLRCSPMKGHSHVYWYRQLPEEGLKFMVYLQKENIIDESGMPKERFSAEFPKEGPSILRIQQVVRGDSAAYFCASSPREETEAFFGQGTRLTVV.

This clone appeared a few times. This chain links TRBV30 with TRBJ2-3, with a tentative D call TRBD1 (5 bases). With 2 bases removed from V and 5 bases from J, the gap between germline ends came to 8 bases. CDR1 and CDR2 (germline): GTSNPN, SVGIG (reference sequence). This CDR3 spans 12 amino acids. CDR3: CAWSTGLDTQYF. CDR3 DNA sequence: TGTGCCTGGAGTACAGGTTTAGATACGCAGTATTTT.

V gene TRBV2 combines with J gene TRBJ2-3, with D maybe TRBD2 (6 bases). Trimming removed 1 base at V and 1 base at J, with 9 bases between. Germline V gene data show CDR1 as SNHLY and CDR2 as FYNNEI. This CDR3 has 15 amino acids. CDR3 sequence: CASSEGRAGTDTQYF. Here the CDR3 DNA reads TGTGCCAGCAGTGAAGGGAGGGCGGGCACAGATACGCAGTATTTT. The entire variable domain, with the rest obtained from reference TRBV2 and TRBJ2-3, is as follows: EPEVTQTPSHQVTQMGQEVILRCVPISNHLYFYWYRQILGQKVEFLVSFYNNEISEKSEIFDDQFSVERPDGSNFTLKIRSTKLEDSAMYFCASSEGRAGTDTQYFGPGTRLTVL.

This rearrangement joins TRBV28 to TRBJ1-1; TRBD1 matches at 8 bases. Germline V gene sequence: CDR1 MDHEN, CDR2 SYDVKM. Trimming cost V 4 bases and J 5 bases; bases outside gene matches: 9. This CDR3 has 15 amino acids. The CDR3 loop is CASSSQGADETEAFF. The CDR3 DNA sequence: TGTGCCAGCAGTTCTCAGGGGGCGGATGAAACTGAAGCTTTCTTT. Using reference TRBV28 and TRBJ1-1 for the parts outside the CDR3, the full variable domain is DVKVTQSSRYLVKRTGEKVFLECVQDMDHENMFWYRQDPGLGLRLIYFSYDVKMKEKGDIPEGYSVSREKKERFSLILESASTNQTSMYLCASSSQGADETEAFFGQGTRLTVV.

This chain links TRBV7-2 with TRBJ1-1; D remains ambiguous. The CDR3 sequence is 13 residues long. CDR1 and CDR2 (germline): SGHTA, FQGNSA. V was clipped by 3 bases and J by 1 base, with 6 bases between them. The CDR3 loop reads CASSFARNTEAFF. DNA of the CDR3: TGTGCCAGCAGCTTCGCCCGGAACACTGAAGCTTTCTTT. Combining the CDR3 with reference TRBV7-2 and TRBJ1-1 gives the whole variable domain GAGVSQSPSNKVTEKGKDVELRCDPISGHTALYWYRQSLGQGLEFLIYFQGNSAPDKSGLPSDRFSAERTGGSVSTLTIQRTQQEDSAVYLCASSFARNTEAFFGQGTRLTVV.

The chain uses TRBV6-6 and TRBJ1-4; weak D call: TRBD1 (5 bases). The CDR3 sequence is 14 residues long. The V gene lost 5 bases and the J gene lost 5 bases, with 12 bases spanning the gap. CDR1 is MNHNY and CDR2 is SVGAGI in the germline V gene (reference sequence). The CDR3, as DNA: TGTGCCAGCAGTCGGACCCGGGACAATGAAAAACTGTTTTTT. It translates to CASSRTRDNEKLFF.

V is TRBV29-1 and J is TRBJ2-5; D might be TRBD2 (6 bases). The CDR3 is 15 amino acids. Looked up from germline, CDR1 is SQVTM and CDR2 is ANQGSEA. With 0 bases removed from V and 6 bases from J, the gap between germline ends came to 17 bases. The CDR3 region is CSVEDPEGSRKTQYF. The DNA for the CDR3 is TGCAGCGTTGAAGATCCGGAGGGGAGTAGAAAGACCCAGTACTTC.

J is TRBJ1-2 and V is TRBV25-1; 8 bases are shared with TRBD1. Germline V gene sequence: CDR1 MGHDK, CDR2 SYGVNS. V lost 2 bases to trimming and J lost 4 bases; unmatched junction nucleotides: 6. The CDR3 is 15 amino acids. Here the CDR3 reads CASSERQGAGYGYTF. In nucleotides, the CDR3 is TGTGCCAGCAGTGAACGGCAGGGGGCCGGCTATGGCTACACCTTC.